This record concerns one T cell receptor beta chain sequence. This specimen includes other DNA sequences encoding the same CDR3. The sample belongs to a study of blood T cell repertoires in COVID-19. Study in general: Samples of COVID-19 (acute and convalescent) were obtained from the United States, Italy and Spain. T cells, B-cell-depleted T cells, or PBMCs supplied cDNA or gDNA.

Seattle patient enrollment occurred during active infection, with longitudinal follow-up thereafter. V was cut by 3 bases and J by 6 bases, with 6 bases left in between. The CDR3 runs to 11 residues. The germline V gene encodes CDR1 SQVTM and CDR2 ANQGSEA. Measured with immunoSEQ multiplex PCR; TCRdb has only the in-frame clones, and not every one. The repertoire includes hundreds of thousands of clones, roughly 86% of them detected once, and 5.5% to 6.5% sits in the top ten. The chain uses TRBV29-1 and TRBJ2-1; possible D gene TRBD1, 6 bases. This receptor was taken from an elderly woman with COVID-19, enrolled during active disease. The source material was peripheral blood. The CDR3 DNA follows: TGCAGCGTTGACAGGGGCAATGAGCAGTTCTTC. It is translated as CSVDRGNEQFF.